A single sample is the source of the 20 T cell receptor beta chains below, sequenced in a study of T cells in Graves' hyperthyroidism and ophthalmopathy. There were TCR beta CDR3 regions amplified from RNA transcripts. First-round RT-PCR targeting the TCR CDR3 was performed with the HTBI primer set. Each CDR3 protein is one row after TCRdb ran MiXCR on the multiplex PCR reads. The sample yields a few hundred thousand distinct CDR3 sequences, roughly a fifth seen once. What was sequenced was blood. The source of these receptors is a woman in her fifties or sixties with Graves' hyperthyroidism.

This clonotype was counted at least ten times. The chain carries TRBV20-1 and TRBJ2-1; 8 nucleotides align to TRBD1. The CDR3 contains 12 residues. Germline CDR1 is DFQATT and CDR2 is SNEGSKA (reference sequence). The ends lost 3 bases at V and 12 bases at J; junction bases unmatched: 7. In DNA, the CDR3 is TGCAGTGCTAGTCTCGACGGACAGGGGCAGTTCTTC. Amino acids: CSASLDGQGQFF.

This clonotype was recorded many times. V is TRBV20-1 and J is TRBJ2-7; 13 bases agree with TRBD2. V lost 6 bases to trimming and J lost 5 bases; unmatched junction nucleotides: 10. Germline assignment: CDR1 DFQATT and CDR2 SNEGSKA (reference sequence). The CDR3 length is 15 residues. CDR3 protein: CSAIGLAGELNEQYF. The CDR3 DNA follows: TGCAGTGCAATCGGACTAGCGGGAGAATTGAACGAGCAGTACTTC.

This clonotype appeared many times. The chain combines TRBV12-3 or TRBV12-4 with TRBJ2-5, with D perhaps matching TRBD2 (5 bases). The CDR3 sequence is 16 residues long. V lost 1 base to trimming and J lost 2 bases, with 14 bases between them. CDR3 sequence reads: CASSLVLGPGQETQYF. The CDR3 nucleotides are TGTGCCAGCAGTTTAGTTCTCGGACCGGGACAAGAGACCCAGTACTTC.

At least ten counts were recorded for this clonotype. Written as DNA, the CDR3 is TGCAGTGCTAGAGATGAGATGACAGGGAGGACTTACGAGCAGTACTTC. Its protein product is CSARDEMTGRTYEQYF. The chain has TRBV20-1 and TRBJ2-7, with D possibly being TRBD1 (7 bases). Trimming shortened V by 0 bases and J by 4 bases, and 19 bases separated the two germline ends. Germline loops: CDR1 DFQATT, CDR2 SNEGSKA (reference sequence). The CDR3 is made up of 16 amino acids.

This clonotype has a count of ten or more. The J gene is TRBJ2-7, the V gene TRBV27, with 7 positions matching TRBD1. Germline loops: CDR1 MNHEY, CDR2 SMNVEV (reference sequence). V trimming: 2 bases; J trimming: 0 bases; junction bases outside the gene matches: 13. There are 18 residues in the CDR3. The CDR3 DNA is TGTGCCAGCAGTTTAGCGCCCCCCGGGACAGCTAACTCCTACGAGCAGTACTTC. Protein product: CASSLAPPGTANSYEQYF.

This clonotype has a count of ten or more. The V call is TRBV28, the J call TRBJ1-6, with TRBD1 as a possible D gene (5 bases). The CDR3 is 12 residues long. V was cut by 3 bases and J by 9 bases, with 6 bases left in between. Germline V gives CDR1 MDHEN, CDR2 SYDVKM. This CDR3 reads CASSFGGSPLHF. CDR3 sequence (DNA): TGTGCCAGCAGTTTCGGGGGTTCACCCCTCCACTTT.

This clonotype was observed at least ten times. The genes are TRBV12-3 or TRBV12-4 and TRBJ1-3; D is uncertain. This CDR3 comprises 16 residues. V dropped 2 bases and J dropped 1 base, with 12 bases sitting between them. CDR3 DNA sequence: TGTGCCAGCAGTTTATCGGACCACATATCTGGAAACACCATATATTTT. Its translation: CASSLSDHISGNTIYF.

This clonotype was counted at least ten times. The chain links TRBV6-6 to TRBJ2-7, with TRBD2 identical over 10 bases. The CDR3 runs to 16 residues. Trimming cost V 0 bases and J 4 bases; bases outside gene matches: 6. Germline V gives CDR1 MNHNY, CDR2 SVGAGI (reference sequence). CDR3 sequence reads: CASSYSTASGSYEQYF. The CDR3, as DNA: TGTGCCAGCAGTTACTCGACGGCTAGCGGGAGTTACGAGCAGTACTTC.

This clonotype has at least ten counts. The rearrangement links TRBV28 to TRBJ2-5; TRBD2 agrees at 7 bases. V lost 5 bases and J lost 3; bases outside the gene matches: 9. This CDR3 has 15 amino acids. CDR1 MDHEN and CDR2 SYDVKM come from the germline V gene. CDR3 region: CASSPLSGGKETQYF. DNA of the CDR3: TGTGCCAGCAGTCCCCTGTCGGGGGGTAAAGAGACCCAGTACTTC.

This clonotype was counted at least ten times. The V gene is TRBV24-1, the J gene TRBJ2-1; D is uncertain. Trimming removed 5 bases from V and 8 bases from J, with 21 bases in between. CDR1 and CDR2 (germline): KGHDR, SFDVKD. The CDR3 spans 16 residues. Here the CDR3 reads CATSARAPGSWYEQFF. CDR3 nucleotide sequence: TGTGCCACCAGTGCACGGGCTCCAGGCTCATGGTATGAGCAGTTCTTC.

There are many counts of this clonotype. J is TRBJ1-1 and V is TRBV25-1; tentative D call: TRBD1 (6 bases). Germline lookup yields CDR1 MGHDK and CDR2 SYGVNS. The V and J ends lost 3 bases and 6 bases respectively, with 8 bases between them. This CDR3 comprises 12 residues. For the CDR3, the DNA is TGTGCCAGCAGTGACCGACAGGCTGAAGCTTTCTTT. Translated, it gives CASSDRQAEAFF. The variable domain in full, with the rest retrieved from reference TRBV25-1 and TRBJ1-1, is EADIYQTPRYLVIGTGKKITLECSQTMGHDKMYWYQQDPGMELHLIHYSYGVNSTEKGDLSSESTVSRIRTEHFPLTLESARPSHTSQYLCASSDRQAEAFFGQGTRLTVV.

This clonotype was detected ten times or more. The chain links TRBV27 to TRBJ2-2, with a possible D match to TRBD2 (7 bases). The CDR3 runs to 17 residues. The germline V gene has CDR1 MNHEY and CDR2 SMNVEV (reference sequence). V was trimmed by 4 bases and J by 4 bases, leaving 19 bases between them. CDR3 sequence: CASSSRGATIITGELFF. Written as DNA, the CDR3 is TGTGCCAGCAGTTCTCGGGGGGCTACGATCATCACCGGGGAGCTGTTTTTT.

Many counts were recorded for this clonotype. The V gene is TRBV20-1, the J gene TRBJ2-1; D gene ambiguous. V dropped 3 bases and J dropped 0 bases, with 9 bases sitting between them. Germline loops: CDR1 DFQATT, CDR2 SNEGSKA (reference sequence). The CDR3 runs 14 residues. CDR3 DNA: TGCAGTGCTAGGGCTTTTATCTCCTACAATGAGCAGTTCTTC. Amino acid sequence: CSARAFISYNEQFF.

In this sample, this clonotype turned up many times. The chain has TRBV28 and TRBJ1-5, with D unresolved. Germline V lookup: CDR1 MDHEN, CDR2 SYDVKM. V gave up 6 bases and J gave up 0 bases, with 12 bases separating them. The CDR3 totals 15 residues. The CDR3 spells CASSPDPGSNQPQHF. In DNA form, the CDR3 reads TGTGCCAGCAGCCCGGATCCGGGTAGCAATCAGCCCCAGCATTTT.

This clonotype was detected a few times. The chain links TRBV13 to TRBJ2-1, with 16 positions matching TRBD2. Germline loops: CDR1 PRHDT, CDR2 FYEKMQ (reference sequence). There are 16 residues in the CDR3. The J segment lost 9 bases and the V segment lost 5 bases, leaving 7 bases of the junction unmatched. The chain's CDR3 is CASSPGLAGGLGEQFF. In nucleotides, the CDR3 is TGTGCCAGCAGCCCGGGACTAGCGGGGGGGCTCGGTGAGCAGTTCTTC.

This clonotype appeared many times. CDR3 bases: TGTGCCAGCAGTTACGTCGGCGGGACAGGATGGAGTGGCTACACCTTC. It translates to CASSYVGGTGWSGYTF. The V call is TRBV6-5, the J call TRBJ1-2; 8 bases match TRBD1. After removal of 2 bases from V and 7 bases from J, the junction contained 12 bases not matched to a gene. Germline V lookup: CDR1 MNHEY, CDR2 SVGAGI. The CDR3 contains 16 residues.

This clonotype was seen a few times. The J gene is TRBJ2-2, the V gene TRBV29-1, with TRBD2 matching over 7 bases. CDR3 length equals 12 residues. V was clipped by 6 bases and J by 6 bases; unmatched bases: 4. Germline CDR1 reads SQVTM; CDR2 reads ANQGSEA. CDR3 DNA sequence: TGCAGCGTAACCGCGGGAGCCGGGGAGCTGTTTTTT. This sequence encodes CSVTAGAGELFF.

This clonotype was detected only a few times. The chain is built from TRBV27 and TRBJ1-3, with 8 bases that match TRBD1. Per the germline V gene, CDR1 is MNHEY and CDR2 is SMNVEV (reference sequence). This CDR3 spans 15 amino acids. Unmatched junction bases numbered 2, after V lost 4 bases and J lost 0 bases. The CDR3 bases are TGTGCCAGCAGTTCCACAGGGGGCTCTGGAAACACCATATATTTT. Translated: CASSSTGGSGNTIYF.

At least ten counts were recorded for this clonotype. The rearrangement joins TRBV6-1 to TRBJ2-6; D possibly corresponds to TRBD1 (6 bases). CDR1 is MNHNS and CDR2 is SASEGT in the germline V gene. The CDR3 covers 16 residues. V was trimmed by 7 bases and J by 0 bases, leaving 13 bases between them. The CDR3 sequence: CASIDRPSSGANVLTF. CDR3 bases: TGTGCCAGCATCGACAGGCCCTCCTCTGGGGCCAACGTCCTGACTTTC.

There are many counts of this clonotype. This chain joins TRBV28 and TRBJ1-5, with a weak D call TRBD1 (6 bases). CDR3 length: 16 amino acids. Trimming cost V 9 bases and J 0 bases, with 18 bases left between them. The germline V gene encodes CDR1 MDHEN and CDR2 SYDVKM. The CDR3 nucleotides read TGTGCCAGTAGACAGGTACGGGCTTTTAGCAATCAGCCCCAGCATTTT. It codes for CASRQVRAFSNQPQHF.